A selection of T cell receptor beta chains follows, all from one sample in a study of early T cells in non-severe SARS-CoV-2 infection. In TCRdb, the 5' RACE reads were re-called with MiXCR into one record per CDR3 protein. The sample has around 44,000 distinct CDR3 sequences, 7% to 9% seen once; the top ten hold approximately 5%. The sequencing input was whole blood. These receptors came from an adult who was a healthcare worker with PCR-confirmed SARS-CoV-2 infection or an uninfected control (not recorded which). Both conserved end residues are part of each CDR3. The D gene is left open where the match is weak. The size entry is marked missing in some rows and otherwise reads once, few, many or a size class.

V: TRBV20-1; size: many; D: .; J: TRBJ2-1; DNA: TGCAGTGCTAGTAGCAATGAGCAGTTCTTC; CDR3: CSASSNEQFF
V: TRBV19; size: many; D: TRBD1; J: TRBJ1-5; DNA: TGTGCCAGTAGCCCTAGGACAGGGCCTAGCAATCAGCCCCAGCATTTT; CDR3: CASSPRTGPSNQPQHF
V: TRBV20-1; size: .; D: .; J: TRBJ1-1; DNA: TGCAGTGCACATTGGCGGCAGGCGAACACTGAAGCTTTCTTT; CDR3: CSAHWRQANTEAFF
V: TRBV6-4; size: few; D: .; J: TRBJ2-2; DNA: TGTGCCAGCAAGCTCTCGTTGAACACCGGGGAGCTGTTTTTT; CDR3: CASKLSLNTGELFF
V: TRBV25-1; size: .; D: TRBD1; J: TRBJ1-6; DNA: TGTGCCAGCACTAGGACAGGGTTTAATTCACCCCTCCACTTT; CDR3: CASTRTGFNSPLHF
V: TRBV14; size: few; D: .; J: TRBJ2-5; DNA: TGTGCCAGCAGCCATTCTAGGAGGGGACCCTTTCAAGAGACCCAGTACTTC; CDR3: CASSHSRRGPFQETQYF
V: TRBV27; size: .; D: TRBD2; J: TRBJ2-2; DNA: TGTGCCAGCAGGACGGCGGGGGGGCGGACCGGGGAGCTGTTTTTT; CDR3: CASRTAGGRTGELFF
V: TRBV28; size: .; D: .; J: TRBJ2-3; DNA: TGTGCCAGCAGTTTGTGGGCTATCACGGTATCTCACACTAGCACAGATACGCAGTATTTT; CDR3: CASSLWAITVSHTSTDTQYF
V: TRBV6-1; size: few; D: TRBD2; J: TRBJ2-1; DNA: TGTGCCAGCCTAGCGGGGGGCTACAATGAGCAGTTCTTC; CDR3: CASLAGGYNEQFF
V: TRBV7-2; size: .; D: TRBD2; J: TRBJ2-1; DNA: TGTGCCAGCAGCTTAACTAGCGGGGGAATCTCCTACAATGAGCAGTTCTTC; CDR3: CASSLTSGGISYNEQFF
V: TRBV12-3/TRBV12-4; size: many; D: TRBD1; J: TRBJ1-6; DNA: TGTGCCAGCAGTTCCACAGGGGGCGTTCTTTCACCCCTCCACTTT; CDR3: CASSSTGGVLSPLHF
V: TRBV12-3/TRBV12-4; size: few; D: .; J: TRBJ2-2; DNA: TGTGCCAGCACGACAGTGAACACCGGGGAGCTGTTTTTT; CDR3: CASTTVNTGELFF
V: TRBV2; size: many; D: TRBD1; J: TRBJ1-6; DNA: TGTGCCAGCAGCTTGGACAGGGGGTATAATTCACCCCTCCACTTT; CDR3: CASSLDRGYNSPLHF
V: TRBV19; size: many; D: .; J: TRBJ1-2; DNA: TGTGCCAGTAGTAGCAAGGGAAGCTATGGCTACACCTTC; CDR3: CASSSKGSYGYTF
V: TRBV4-1; size: .; D: .; J: TRBJ1-6; DNA: TGCGCCAGCAGCCAAGGGGCGGAGTATTCACCCCTCCACTTT; CDR3: CASSQGAEYSPLHF
V: TRBV7-8; size: few; D: .; J: TRBJ2-2; DNA: TGTGCCAGCAGCTTAATCGCGGGAAACACCGGGGAGCTGTTTTTT; CDR3: CASSLIAGNTGELFF
V: TRBV10-3; size: .; D: .; J: TRBJ2-7; DNA: TGTGCCATCAGGACTAGAAACTACGAGCAGTACTTC; CDR3: CAIRTRNYEQYF
V: TRBV7-2; size: .; D: .; J: TRBJ2-3; DNA: TGTGCCAGCAGCCCCTTAGATACGCAGTATTTT; CDR3: CASSPLDTQYF
V: TRBV28; size: .; D: TRBD1; J: TRBJ2-7; DNA: TGTGCCAGCAGTCCGAGGACAGGGCCCTCCTACGAGCAGTACTTC; CDR3: CASSPRTGPSYEQYF
V: TRBV20-1; size: many; D: TRBD1; J: TRBJ1-6; DNA: TGCAGTGCTAGAGAAGGGACAGGGGGTTCACCCCTCCACTTT; CDR3: CSAREGTGGSPLHF
V: TRBV27; size: many; D: .; J: TRBJ1-2; DNA: TGTGCCAGCAGTTTCCGGGACGGAGTCTATGGCTACACCTTC; CDR3: CASSFRDGVYGYTF
V: TRBV12-3/TRBV12-4; size: medium-sized; D: .; J: TRBJ2-1; DNA: TGTGCCAGCAGTTCCCGCCGGGACTTCCTTCACAATGAGCAGTTCTTC; CDR3: CASSSRRDFLHNEQFF
V: TRBV28; size: few; D: .; J: TRBJ2-7; DNA: TGTGCCAGCAGGGTCTGGCAGGGGAGCTCCTACGAGCAGTACTTC; CDR3: CASRVWQGSSYEQYF
V: TRBV14; size: many; D: TRBD1; J: TRBJ2-5; DNA: TGTGCCAGCAGCCAAAGATCGGGACAGCGATTCCAAGAGACCCAGTACTTC; CDR3: CASSQRSGQRFQETQYF
V: TRBV27; size: few; D: .; J: TRBJ1-3; DNA: TGTGCCAGCAGTTTATACTCCGCCCCTGGAAACACCATATATTTT; CDR3: CASSLYSAPGNTIYF
V: TRBV20-1; size: many; D: TRBD1; J: TRBJ1-3; DNA: TGCAGTGCTAGAGCAGGGGGTTACTCTGGAAACACCATATATTTT; CDR3: CSARAGGYSGNTIYF
V: TRBV19; size: .; D: .; J: TRBJ1-3; DNA: TGTGCCAGTAGTATCCGGACGGACTCTGGAAACACCATATATTTT; CDR3: CASSIRTDSGNTIYF
V: TRBV24-1; size: many; D: .; J: TRBJ2-3; DNA: TGTGCCACCAGTGATTTGCAGGACGGTACGCAGTATTTT; CDR3: CATSDLQDGTQYF
V: TRBV10-2; size: many; D: .; J: TRBJ2-3; DNA: TGCGCCAGCAGGAGGGAACTCACAGATACGCAGTATTTT; CDR3: CASRRELTDTQYF
V: TRBV20-1; size: .; D: .; J: TRBJ2-3; DNA: TGCAGTGCTCGGTCGGATACGCAGTATTTT; CDR3: CSARSDTQYF
V: TRBV6-2/TRBV6-3; size: many; D: .; J: TRBJ2-7; DNA: TGTGCCAGCAGTTGGGACGGCTACGAGCAGTACTTC; CDR3: CASSWDGYEQYF
V: TRBV18; size: many; D: .; J: TRBJ1-2; DNA: TGTGCCAGCTCACCGATTTCGGACAGCCCCTATGGCTACACCTTC; CDR3: CASSPISDSPYGYTF
V: TRBV3-1; size: many; D: .; J: TRBJ1-2; DNA: TGTGCCAGCAGCCAAGGTCAACAGCCCTATGGCTACACCTTC; CDR3: CASSQGQQPYGYTF
V: TRBV20-1; size: many; D: TRBD2; J: TRBJ2-7; DNA: TGCAGTGCTAGTCCGGGACTAGCTTTAGGCGAGCAGTACTTC; CDR3: CSASPGLALGEQYF
V: TRBV19; size: many; D: .; J: TRBJ1-2; DNA: TGTGCCAGTAGTATAGACAGCACCTATAACTATGGCTACACCTTC; CDR3: CASSIDSTYNYGYTF
V: TRBV12-3/TRBV12-4; size: many; D: TRBD2; J: TRBJ2-7; DNA: TGTGCCAGCAGGCTAGCGGGGGGAGTAAACGAGCAGTACTTC; CDR3: CASRLAGGVNEQYF